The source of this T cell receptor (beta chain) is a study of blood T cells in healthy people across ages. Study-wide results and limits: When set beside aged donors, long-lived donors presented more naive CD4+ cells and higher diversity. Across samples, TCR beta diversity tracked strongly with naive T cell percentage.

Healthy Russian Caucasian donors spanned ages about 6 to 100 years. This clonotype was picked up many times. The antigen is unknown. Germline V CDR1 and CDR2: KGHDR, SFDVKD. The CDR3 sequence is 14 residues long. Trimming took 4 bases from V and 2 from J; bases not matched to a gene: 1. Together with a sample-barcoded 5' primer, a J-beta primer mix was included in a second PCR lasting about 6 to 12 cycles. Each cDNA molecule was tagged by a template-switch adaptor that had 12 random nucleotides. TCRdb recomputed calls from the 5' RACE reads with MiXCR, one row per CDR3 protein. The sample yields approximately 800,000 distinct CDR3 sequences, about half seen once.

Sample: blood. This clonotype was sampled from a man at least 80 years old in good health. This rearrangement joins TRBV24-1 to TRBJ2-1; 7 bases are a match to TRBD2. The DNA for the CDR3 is TGTGCCACCAGTGAGAGCGGGGCCTACAATGAGCAGTTCTTC. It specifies CATSESGAYNEQFF.